A selection of T cell receptor beta chains follows, all from one sample in a study of chemoradiotherapy in HPV16-positive cancers. Sequencing was performed with immunoSEQ multiplex PCR; in TCRdb, only in-frame clones are kept and a portion is missing. Among 13,000 or so clones listed, approximately 86% were seen once. This material consisted of blood, taken from a patient who underwent chemoradiotherapy. All receptors come from a human donor with HPV-associated anogenital cancer. CDR3s include the opening cysteine and the closing phenylalanine or tryptophan. The D gene is left open where the match is weak. Size values are once, few and many counts, or a class for expanded clones, and some rows have none.

NA,TRBJ2-1,TRBD2,TRBV9,CASSSLAGGPDEQFF,TGTGCCAGCAGCTCCTTAGCGGGGGGGCCAGATGAGCAGTTCTTC
NA,TRBJ1-2,TRBD1,TRBV30,CAWSSGQGYGYTF,TGTGCCTGGAGTTCGGGACAGGGATATGGCTACACCTTC
NA,TRBJ2-5,NA,TRBV18,CASSPPAQAETQYF,TGTGCCAGCTCACCACCGGCCCAGGCAGAGACCCAGTACTTC
NA,TRBJ2-4,NA,TRBV11-2,CASSLGIGSGEGIQYF,TGTGCCAGCAGCTTAGGTATAGGTAGCGGTGAGGGCATTCAGTACTTC
NA,TRBJ1-1,NA,TRBV15,CATSREVQIEAFF,TGTGCCACCAGCAGAGAAGTTCAGATTGAAGCTTTCTTT
NA,TRBJ1-2,NA,TRBV19,CASSARDRPYYGYTF,TGTGCCAGTAGTGCCCGGGACCGACCGTACTATGGCTACACCTTC
NA,TRBJ1-2,TRBD1,TRBV7-9,CASSFLTGGGDGYTF,TGTGCCAGCAGCTTTCTGACAGGGGGCGGCGATGGCTACACCTTC
NA,TRBJ1-3,NA,TRBV4-1,CASSLGPGRDVSGNTIYF,TGCGCCAGCAGCCTCGGACCGGGACGGGACGTCTCTGGAAACACCATATATTTT
few,TRBJ1-2,NA,TRBV14,CASSSGTNTYGYTF,TGTGCCAGCAGCTCCGGGACTAACACCTATGGCTACACCTTC
NA,TRBJ2-2,TRBD2,TRBV5-6,CASSYPTSGGATGELFF,TGTGCCAGCAGCTACCCTACTAGCGGGGGGGCCACCGGGGAGCTGTTTTTT
once,TRBJ1-1,NA,TRBV29-1,CSVRQRLNTEAFF,TGCAGCGTCAGACAGAGGTTGAACACTGAAGCTTTCTTT
NA,TRBJ1-1,NA,TRBV4-1,CASSSTAMNTEAFF,TGCGCCAGCAGCTCGACAGCCATGAACACTGAAGCTTTCTTT
NA,TRBJ1-2,NA,TRBV5-6,CASSLGVGGVNYGYTF,TGTGCCAGCAGCTTGGGGGTTGGGGGAGTGAACTATGGCTACACCTTC
NA,TRBJ1-1,TRBD1,TRBV19,CASTSRSGQGRF,TGTGCCAGTACCTCACGGTCGGGACAGGGGCGTTTT
NA,TRBJ1-5,NA,TRBV23-1,CASSQWEILRNQPQHF,TGCGCCAGCAGTCAATGGGAGATATTGAGGAATCAGCCCCAGCATTTT
NA,TRBJ1-1,NA,TRBV6-4,CASRPTGQKAEAFF,TGTGCCAGCAGGCCTACGGGGCAGAAGGCTGAAGCTTTCTTT
NA,TRBJ2-6,NA,TRBV6-1,CASRSEGPKANVLTF,TGTGCCAGCAGGTCAGAAGGGCCTAAGGCCAACGTCCTGACTTTC
once,TRBJ1-3,NA,TRBV1,CTSTPWDRFNSGNTIYF,TGCACCAGCACCCCGTGGGACAGGTTCAACTCTGGAAACACCATATATTTT
NA,TRBJ2-2,TRBD2,TRBV2,CASTGLAYTGELFF,TGTGCCAGCACAGGACTAGCGTACACCGGGGAGCTGTTTTTT
NA,TRBJ2-1,TRBD2,TRBV5-6,CASSLVSGGAYNEQFF,TGTGCCAGCAGCTTGGTGTCGGGGGGGGCCTACAATGAGCAGTTCTTC
NA,TRBJ2-3,NA,TRBV19,CASTDRLTQYF,TGTGCCAGTACCGACAGGCTTACGCAGTATTTT
NA,TRBJ2-1,NA,TRBV5-6,CASSFHPRDEQFF,TGTGCCAGCAGCTTTCATCCGAGGGATGAGCAGTTCTTC
NA,TRBJ2-2,NA,TRBV5-6,CASSLLYGRLQVTGELFF,TGTGCCAGCAGCTTGTTATATGGCAGGTTGCAGGTGACCGGGGAGCTGTTTTTT
NA,TRBJ2-7,TRBD2,TRBV15,CATSRGGRGAGYEQYF,TGTGCCACCAGCAGAGGGGGGAGGGGTGCAGGCTACGAGCAGTACTTC
NA,TRBJ1-2,NA,TRBV5-1,CASSLGSGENYGYTF,TGCGCCAGCAGCTTGGGGTCAGGGGAAAACTATGGCTACACCTTC
NA,TRBJ1-3,NA,TRBV7-2,CASSPFETGGNTIYF,TGTGCCAGCAGCCCTTTCGAGACGGGTGGAAACACCATATATTTT
NA,TRBJ1-5,NA,TRBV5-8,CASGRVGRPQHF,TGTGCCAGCGGGAGGGTCGGACGGCCCCAGCATTTT
NA,TRBJ1-1,NA,TRBV9,CASSVAANTEAFF,TGTGCCAGCAGCGTAGCCGCGAACACTGAAGCTTTCTTT
NA,TRBJ1-4,TRBD1,TRBV2,CASSDYRGRPSEKLFF,TGTGCCAGCAGTGATTATAGGGGGCGCCCCAGTGAAAAACTGTTTTTT
NA,TRBJ1-1,NA,TRBV4-2,CASSQVQAKNTEAFF,TGTGCCAGCAGCCAAGTACAGGCTAAGAACACTGAAGCTTTCTTT
once,TRBJ2-5,TRBD2,TRBV9,CASSESTSGGGETQYF,TGTGCCAGCAGCGAATCCACTAGCGGGGGTGGAGAGACCCAGTACTTC
NA,TRBJ2-7,TRBD1,TRBV29-1,CSVEGTGNYEQYF,TGCAGCGTTGAGGGGACAGGGAACTACGAGCAGTACTTC
NA,TRBJ1-2,NA,TRBV5-1,CASRLEGGYTF,TGCGCCAGCAGATTAGAGGGAGGCTACACCTTC
NA,TRBJ2-5,TRBD2,TRBV7-3,CASSDPGLAGGETQYF,TGTGCCAGCAGCGACCCGGGACTAGCGGGAGGAGAGACCCAGTACTTC
NA,TRBJ1-6,NA,TRBV6-6,CASRSPNSPLHF,TGTGCCAGCCGATCCCCGAATTCACCCCTCCACTTT
NA,TRBJ2-7,TRBD2,TRBV4-1,CASSQGAERGGYEQYF,TGCGCCAGCAGCCAAGGGGCCGAGCGGGGGGGCTACGAGCAGTACTTC
NA,TRBJ2-3,NA,TRBV30,CAWSQGTDPDTQYF,TGTGCCTGGAGTCAGGGGACTGATCCAGATACGCAGTATTTT
NA,TRBJ2-7,NA,TRBV2,CASSVYLDPISYEQYF,TGTGCCAGCAGTGTTTATCTAGACCCCATATCCTACGAGCAGTACTTC
NA,TRBJ1-3,NA,TRBV6-6,CASSYFLANSGNTIYF,TGTGCCAGCAGTTACTTCCTGGCCAACTCTGGAAACACCATATATTTT
NA,TRBJ2-2,NA,TRBV6-1,CASSDLRTGELFF,TGTGCCAGCAGTGACTTGAGGACCGGGGAGCTGTTTTTT
NA,TRBJ1-4,NA,TRBV10-1,CASSGDDRFLANEKLFF,TGCGCCAGCAGTGGGGACGACAGGTTTTTAGCTAATGAAAAACTGTTTTTT
NA,TRBJ2-2,NA,TRBV7-9,CASSPWTGRGASGELFF,TGTGCCAGCAGCCCTTGGACAGGTCGGGGGGCGAGCGGGGAGCTGTTTTTT
NA,TRBJ2-7,NA,TRBV6-6,CASSYSMGGTEYF,TGTGCCAGCAGTTACTCGATGGGCGGGACGGAGTACTTC
NA,TRBJ2-5,TRBD2,TRBV19,CASSMGLAGGTSLETQYF,TGTGCCAGTAGTATGGGACTAGCGGGGGGTACTTCGTTAGAGACCCAGTACTTC
few,TRBJ1-5,TRBD1,TRBV6-1,CASRVGQGFQPQHF,TGTGCCAGCAGGGTCGGACAGGGCTTCCAGCCCCAGCATTTT
NA,TRBJ1-2,TRBD1,TRBV9,CASSDDRDRDQDGYTF,TGTGCCAGCAGCGACGATAGAGACAGGGACCAAGATGGCTACACCTTC
NA,TRBJ2-1,TRBD1,TRBV19,CASSRQGGGSYNEQFF,TGTGCCAGTAGTAGACAGGGTGGGGGCTCCTACAATGAGCAGTTCTTC
NA,TRBJ2-3,NA,TRBV5-4,CASSSDSNTDTQYF,TGTGCCAGCAGCTCCGACAGTAACACAGATACGCAGTATTTT
NA,TRBJ2-3,TRBD2,TRBV5-6,CASSFRTSGESTDTQYF,TGTGCCAGCAGCTTTCGGACTAGCGGGGAAAGCACAGATACGCAGTATTTT
NA,TRBJ2-5,NA,TRBV2,CASSEGGAGQETQYF,TGTGCCAGCAGTGAGGGGGGGGCTGGCCAAGAGACCCAGTACTTC
few,TRBJ1-3,NA,TRBV9,CASSAQVGNTIYF,TGTGCCAGCAGCGCCCAAGTCGGAAACACCATATATTTT
NA,TRBJ2-7,NA,TRBV10-3,CAISGGDTYEQYF,TGTGCCATCAGTGGGGGGGACACCTACGAGCAGTACTTC
NA,TRBJ1-3,NA,TRBV7-2,CASSLRGMSSGNTIYF,TGTGCCAGCAGCTTACGGGGAATGAGCTCTGGAAACACCATATATTTT